This TCR beta chain was found in a study of blood T cell repertoires in COVID-19. Original processing notes: The assay estimated nucleated cells by amplifying reference gene primers. The data were produced by immunoSEQ multiplex PCR, yet TCRdb's version contains in-frame clones alone and is incomplete. Clonal size and the V and J genes are those of that table, whereas D and trimming came from the DNA. The sample carries 250,000 to 300,000 clones, around 90% recorded once. The CDR3 sequence is 16 residues long. CDR1 SGHRS and CDR2 YFSETQ come from the germline V gene. Trimming removed 3 bases from V and 8 bases from J; junction bases left unmatched: 7.

This TCR came from a woman between 25 and 40 years old who had recovered from COVID-19. The chain couples TRBV5-1 to TRBJ2-2, with 13 nucleotides matching TRBD2. Material: PBMCs or T cells enriched from blood (not recorded which). The CDR3, as DNA: TGCGCCAGCAGCTCCTCCGGACTAGCGGGGGAGGGGGAGCTGTTTTTT. It specifies CASSSSGLAGEGELFF.